The 32 T cell receptor beta chains reported below all come from one sample, sequenced in a study of blood T cell repertoires in COVID-19. The assay was immunoSEQ multiplex PCR, and TCRdb's table has in-frame clones only and misses some. The profile shows 45,000 to 70,000 clones, about nine tenths of them singletons. The material sequenced was peripheral blood. Receptors originate from a woman of 80 years or more with COVID-19, enrolled during active disease.

J is TRBJ1-4 and V is TRBV6-5, with 8 positions matching TRBD1. The CDR3 loop spans 13 amino acids. Per germline, CDR1 MNHEY and CDR2 SVGAGI. J lost 7 bases, V lost 6 bases, and 4 bases had no gene match. The CDR3 sequence: CASRIGQGEKLFF. The CDR3 DNA follows: TGTGCCAGCAGGATTGGACAGGGTGAAAAACTGTTTTTT.

This clone appeared a single time. V gene TRBV27 combines with J gene TRBJ1-6; D may be TRBD1 (5 bases). The CDR3 runs to 14 residues. Germline CDR1 reads MNHEY; CDR2 reads SMNVEV (reference sequence). The germline V and J ends were trimmed by 7 bases and 6 bases, with 13 bases remaining between them. CDR3 in DNA: TGTGCCAGCACGTCAGGGCTAACTAATTCACCCCTCCACTTT. Translated, it gives CASTSGLTNSPLHF.

The V and J genes are TRBV6-5 and TRBJ1-1; D ambiguous. The germline V gene has CDR1 MNHEY and CDR2 SVGAGI. Trimming cost V 0 bases and J 4 bases, with 12 bases left between them. CDR3 length equals 15 residues. The DNA for the CDR3 is TGTGCCAGCAGTTACTCGAACCGGCGGAGCACTGAAGCTTTCTTT. It encodes CASSYSNRRSTEAFF.

The chain couples TRBV5-4 to TRBJ1-2, with 8 bases lining up with TRBD1. V dropped 4 bases and J dropped 4; count of bases not matched to a gene: 3. Germline-derived CDR1 and CDR2 are SGHNT and YYREEE (reference sequence). The CDR3 has 13 residues. The CDR3 nucleotides read TGTGCCAGCAGCGTAGGACAGGGCTATGGCTACACCTTC. This encodes CASSVGQGYGYTF.

The V call is TRBV7-2, the J call TRBJ1-2; TRBD1 matches at 11 bases. This CDR3 has 17 residues. Germline-derived CDR1 and CDR2 are SGHTA and FQGNSA. Trimming removed 4 bases from V and 7 bases from J; junction bases left unmatched: 14. Written as DNA, the CDR3 is TGTGCCAGCAGCTCCCAAGCGGGGACAGGGGGAGGAGGTGGCTACACCTTC. Translating gives CASSSQAGTGGGGGYTF.

This clone was seen a single time. J is TRBJ2-3 and V is TRBV5-1, with 10 bases fitting TRBD2. Germline V gives CDR1 SGHRS, CDR2 YFSETQ. J lost 4 bases, V lost 5 bases, and 7 bases had no gene match. The CDR3 has 15 amino acids. This chain's CDR3 is CASRRSGGAADTQYF. The CDR3 DNA reads TGCGCCAGCAGAAGGAGCGGGGGGGCCGCAGATACGCAGTATTTT.

The chain carries TRBV5-8 and TRBJ2-1; D gene unclear. CDR3 length: 15 amino acids. V lost 2 bases, J lost 0 bases, and 9 bases lay in between. Per the germline V gene, CDR1 is SGHTS and CDR2 is YDEGEE. CDR3 DNA: TGTGCCAGCAGCTTACAGCCCCTCTCCTACAATGAGCAGTTCTTC. The encoded protein is CASSLQPLSYNEQFF.

The chain employs TRBV6-6 and TRBJ2-5; 10 bases line up with TRBD2. The CDR3 contains 17 residues. From germline, CDR1 is MNHNY and CDR2 SVGAGI (reference sequence). V trimming: 5 bases; J trimming: 1 base; junction bases outside the gene matches: 10. The CDR3 region is CASSPRYSGGSQETQYF. The DNA for the CDR3 is TGTGCCAGCAGTCCCAGATATAGCGGGGGGTCCCAAGAGACCCAGTACTTC.

The chain is built from TRBV4-1 and TRBJ2-5, with 7 bases identical to TRBD2. The ends lost 2 bases at V and 5 bases at J; junction bases unmatched: 17. The CDR3 loop spans 18 amino acids. Germline lookup yields CDR1 MGHRA and CDR2 YSYEKL. The chain's CDR3 is CASSQLWGGGPSGETQYF. CDR3 coding DNA: TGCGCCAGCAGCCAACTGTGGGGCGGGGGACCCTCGGGGGAGACCCAGTACTTC.

The chain couples TRBV5-8 to TRBJ1-6; TRBD1 aligns across 7 bases. From germline, CDR1 is SGHTS and CDR2 YDEGEE. After removal of 4 bases from V and 9 bases from J, the junction contained 16 bases not matched to a gene. This CDR3 region has 17 residues. The CDR3: CASSRRQGASDFSPLHF. Written as DNA, the CDR3 is TGTGCCAGCAGCCGCAGACAGGGAGCATCGGATTTTTCACCCCTCCACTTT. The entire variable domain, with the rest obtained from reference TRBV5-8 and TRBJ1-6, is as follows: EAGVTQSPTHLIKTRGQQATLRCSPISGHTSVYWYQQALGLGLQFLLWYDEGEERNRGNFPPRFSGRQFPNYSSELNVNALELEDSALYLCASSRRQGASDFSPLHFGNGTRLTVT.

The genes are TRBV20-1 and TRBJ1-5, with D uncertain. The CDR3 loop spans 12 amino acids. Trimming took off 3 bases at V and 4 bases at J, with 7 bases between the two ends. Germline CDR1 DFQATT, CDR2 SNEGSKA (reference sequence). The CDR3 sequence: CSASTANQPQHF. The CDR3, as DNA: TGCAGTGCTAGTACAGCAAATCAGCCCCAGCATTTT.

J is TRBJ2-3 and V is TRBV3-1 (or the pseudogene TRBV3-2); 9 positions match TRBD2. This CDR3 comprises 18 residues. Germline CDR1 is LGHDT and CDR2 is YNNKEL (reference sequence). Unmatched junction bases numbered 11, after V lost 3 bases and J lost 1 base. The CDR3 bases are TGTGCCAGCAGCCATCGCCCGGGGGTAGCGGGGGGCACAGATACGCAGTATTTT. Translating it yields CASSHRPGVAGGTDTQYF.

The V call is TRBV20-1, the J call TRBJ1-1, with D hard to call. The CDR3 sequence is 11 residues long. V dropped 3 bases and J dropped 3 bases, with 5 bases sitting between them. CDR1 and CDR2 from the germline V gene are DFQATT and SNEGSKA (reference sequence). Here the CDR3 DNA reads TGCAGTGCTAGCTATTACACTGAAGCTTTCTTT. Translating it yields CSASYYTEAFF.

This rearrangement joins TRBV7-9 to TRBJ2-1; 8 nucleotides match TRBD2. V lost 1 base, J lost 7 bases, and 6 bases stayed unmatched. Per germline, CDR1 SEHNR and CDR2 FQNEAQ (reference sequence). The CDR3 is 15 residues long. In DNA, the CDR3 is TGTGCCAGCAGCTTAGGGCGGGGGGTCAGGAATGAGCAGTTCTTC. It yields the protein CASSLGRGVRNEQFF. The variable domain in full, with the rest retrieved from reference TRBV7-9 and TRBJ2-1, is DTGVSQNPRHKITKRGQNVTFRCDPISEHNRLYWYRQTLGQGPEFLTYFQNEAQLEKSRLLSDRFSAERPKGSFSTLEIQRTEQGDSAMYLCASSLGRGVRNEQFFGPGTRLTVL.

As for this clone: The junction and the germline gene differ at one end; a read error may be behind it. The chain has TRBV4-2 and TRBJ1-1, with TRBD1 as a possible D gene (5 bases). The CDR3 runs to 15 residues. CDR1 and CDR2 (germline): LGHNA, YNFKEQ. The DNA for the CDR3 is TGTGCCAGCAGCCAGGAACTACAGGCGTTGAGGTTACTAATTTTT. It specifies CASSQELQALRLLIF.

This clone was seen more than once but under ten times. V gene TRBV5-1 combines with J gene TRBJ2-7; 10 nucleotides line up with TRBD1. The CDR3 is 14 amino acids. The J segment lost 6 bases and the V segment lost 4 bases, leaving 7 bases of the junction unmatched. CDR1 and CDR2 from the germline V gene are SGHRS and YFSETQ. CDR3 nucleotide sequence: TGCGCCAGCAGCGTCCGGGACAGGGGTGCCGAGCAGTACTTC. Translated, it gives CASSVRDRGAEQYF. Supplemented by reference TRBV5-1 and TRBJ2-7, the full variable domain reads KAGVTQTPRYLIKTRGQQVTLSCSPISGHRSVSWYQQTPGQGLQFLFEYFSETQRNKGNFPGRFSGRQFSNSRSEMNVSTLELGDSALYLCASSVRDRGAEQYFGPGTRLTVT.

The chain has TRBV5-6 and TRBJ1-2, with D unclear. Trimming took off 1 base at V and 8 bases at J, with 9 bases between the two ends. The germline gives CDR1 SGHDT, CDR2 YYEEEE. The CDR3 sequence is 12 residues long. Here the CDR3 reads CASSLYAGGYTF. The DNA for the CDR3 is TGTGCCAGCAGCTTGTATGCGGGAGGCTACACCTTC.

The chain employs TRBV13 and TRBJ1-4; D is possibly TRBD1 (5 bases). The CDR3 length is 14 residues. V was trimmed by 3 bases and J by 8 bases, leaving 13 bases between them. Germline CDR1 is PRHDT and CDR2 is FYEKMQ (reference sequence). The DNA of the CDR3 is TGTGCCAGCAGCTTCCGTGGGGGGAAAGAAAAACTGTTTTTT. Residues: CASSFRGGKEKLFF.

This clone was detected only a few times. The chain recombines TRBV19 with TRBJ1-5, with D unresolved. Germline lookup yields CDR1 LNHDA and CDR2 SQIVND (reference sequence). The CDR3 runs to 15 residues. With 7 bases removed from V and 2 bases from J, the gap between germline ends came to 15 bases. The CDR3 spells CASTSDISRNQPQHF. For the CDR3, the DNA is TGTGCCAGTACTTCCGACATCTCTCGCAATCAGCCCCAGCATTTT.

The chain recombines TRBV19 with TRBJ2-7, with D perhaps matching TRBD2 (5 bases). Germline-derived CDR1 and CDR2 are LNHDA and SQIVND (reference sequence). The CDR3 has 14 amino acids. Between the trimmed V and J ends, which lost 4 bases and 2 bases, there was a span of 12 bases. CDR3 sequence (DNA): TGTGCCAGTAGTACGATGCAGAGGGCCTACGAGCAGTACTTC. Translating gives CASSTMQRAYEQYF.

In its sample, this clone was seen a few times. The V gene is TRBV11-2, the J gene TRBJ1-1, with D hard to call. Germline-derived CDR1 and CDR2 are SGHAT and FQNNGV. CDR3 length: 13 amino acids. V lost 6 bases, J lost 0 bases, and 8 bases lay in between. DNA for the CDR3: TGTGCCAGCAGGTTCCGTTTGAACACTGAAGCTTTCTTT. Translating it yields CASRFRLNTEAFF.

This chain links TRBV11-2 with TRBJ2-3; 9 bases line up with TRBD2. CDR3 length: 15 amino acids. The V and J ends lost 5 bases and 2 bases, in that order; junction bases with no gene match: 5. The germline V gene has CDR1 SGHAT and CDR2 FQNNGV. The CDR3 bases are TGTGCCAGCAGCCCCAGCGGGGGGATCACAGATACGCAGTATTTT. Its protein is CASSPSGGITDTQYF. Together with reference TRBV11-2 and TRBJ2-3, the CDR3 gives the full variable domain: EAGVAQSPRYKIIEKRQSVAFWCNPISGHATLYWYQQILGQGPKLLIQFQNNGVVDDSQLPKDRFSAERLKGVDSTLKIQPAKLEDSAVYLCASSPSGGITDTQYFGPGTRLTVL.

The rearrangement uses TRBV5-8 and TRBJ1-3; D remains unclear. V gave up 4 bases and J gave up 6 bases, with 14 bases separating them. The CDR3 is made up of 14 amino acids. CDR1 is SGHTS and CDR2 is YDEGEE in the germline V gene. The CDR3 bases are TGTGCCAGCAGCCCCTATTCCGGGGAAAACACCATATATTTT. This sequence encodes CASSPYSGENTIYF.

V usage is TRBV2 and J usage is TRBJ1-1, with D unresolved. Trimming removed 3 bases from V and 2 bases from J, with 10 bases in between. The CDR3 runs to 14 residues. Germline lookup yields CDR1 SNHLY and CDR2 FYNNEI. The CDR3 DNA is TGTGCCAGCAGTGAGGAGGGAGGCAACACTGAAGCTTTCTTT. This codes for CASSEEGGNTEAFF.

This clone was detected once. The V gene is TRBV10-3, the J gene TRBJ2-7; TRBD1 aligns across 10 bases. Germline V lookup: CDR1 ENHRY, CDR2 SYGVKD. The CDR3 is 15 residues long. Germline trimming cut 11 bases from V and 4 bases from J; bases unmatched to any gene: 14. CDR3 region: CAVSGDRGRMYEQYF. The CDR3 DNA reads as TGTGCCGTCTCCGGCGACAGGGGGCGCATGTACGAGCAGTACTTC.

Written as DNA, the CDR3 is TGTGCCTGGAGTGTACAGGCTTCGAATTCACCCCTCCACTTT. Protein sequence: CAWSVQASNSPLHF. This chain uses TRBV30 with TRBJ1-6; a weak D match, TRBD1 (5 bases). The germline CDR1 and CDR2 sequences are GTSNPN and SVGIG (reference sequence). V was cut by 0 bases and J by 7 bases, with 10 bases left in between. This CDR3 spans 14 amino acids.

V and J are TRBV6-2 or TRBV6-3 and TRBJ2-2; D is possibly TRBD1 (5 bases). Germline assignment: CDR1 MNHEY and CDR2 SVGEGT. The CDR3 consists of 17 residues. The V end lost 2 bases, the J end lost 6 bases, and 19 bases lay between the germline ends. The CDR3 is CASSYSWAGPTAGELFF. For the CDR3, the DNA is TGTGCCAGCAGTTACAGCTGGGCAGGGCCAACTGCCGGGGAGCTGTTTTTT.

V usage is TRBV21-1 and J usage is TRBJ1-3; TRBD1 is the table's D call, not checked against the DNA. TRBV21-1 is classified as a pseudogene. The CDR3 contains 16 residues. CDR3 sequence: CASSKVKGDTGNTIYF. CDR3 sequence (DNA): TGTGCCAGCAGCAAAGTAAAGGGGGATACTGGAAACACCATATATTTT.

This clone has a single count. This CDR3 is also generated by other DNA sequences in the sample. The chain recombines TRBV9 with TRBJ2-3, with TRBD2 matching 10 bases. The CDR3 is 15 residues long. The J segment lost 3 bases and the V segment lost 4 bases, leaving 5 bases of the junction unmatched. Germline V gene sequence: CDR1 SGDLS, CDR2 YYNGEE. CDR3 sequence (DNA): TGTGCCAGCAGCTCAGCGGGGGGGCCGACAGATACGCAGTATTTT. Its protein product is CASSSAGGPTDTQYF.

The J gene is TRBJ1-1, the V gene TRBV3-1 (or the pseudogene TRBV3-2), with 7 positions matching TRBD1. With V trimmed by 1 base and J by 3 bases, 2 bases remained unmatched. Per the germline V gene, CDR1 is LGHDT and CDR2 is YNNKEL (reference sequence). This CDR3 region has 14 residues. The chain's CDR3 is CASSQGGTDTEAFF. In nucleotides, the CDR3 is TGTGCCAGCAGCCAAGGCGGGACAGACACTGAAGCTTTCTTT.

This clone was detected once. This chain uses TRBV24-1 with TRBJ2-1; TRBD1 matches 7 bases. The CDR3 is 16 residues long. Germline V CDR1 and CDR2: KGHDR, SFDVKD. V trimming: 4 bases; J trimming: 6 bases; junction bases outside the gene matches: 11. CDR3 loop: CATSDPGQSGRNEQFF. In nucleotides, the CDR3 is TGTGCCACCAGTGACCCGGGACAGTCGGGGCGCAATGAGCAGTTCTTC.

This sequence joins TRBV9 and TRBJ1-1; TRBD1 is a possible D gene (6 bases). The CDR3 sequence is 14 residues long. Germline V gene sequence: CDR1 SGDLS, CDR2 YYNGEE. The V end was cut by 4 bases, the J end by 2 bases, with 12 bases between. CDR3 sequence (DNA): TGTGCCAGCAGCTTTTCAGGGGACAACACTGAAGCTTTCTTT. This encodes CASSFSGDNTEAFF.